This is a list of T cell receptor beta chains from one sample in a study of shared clonotypes between healthy human individuals. Only in-frame clones appear in the TCRdb table, and some are missing; sequencing was by immunoSEQ multiplex PCR. The sample lists about 2.3 million clones; over 90% were seen once. The sample taken for sequencing was naive CD4+ T cells from PBMCs. The origin of the receptors is a man aged 18 to 35 in good health. Some clones in this sample may be carry-over from other donors' samples. CDR3s include the opening cysteine and the closing phenylalanine or tryptophan. Fields, in order: CDR3 length, V gene, D gene, clone size, J gene, CDR3 DNA, CDR3 protein. The D gene is left open where the match is weak. Clone size is stated in some rows and not others, as once, few, many or a class when expanded.

>11|TRBV7-3|.|.|TRBJ2-7
TGTGCGGGAATGGAGGTTCCCTTTCTGGACTTC
CAGMEVPFLDF
>12|TRBV18|.|.|TRBJ2-7
TGTGCCAGCTCACCACTGAACAATGAGCAGTACTTC
CASSPLNNEQYF
>15|TRBV9|TRBD1|.|TRBJ1-4
TGTGCCAGCAGCGTAGATCCAGGGGGCAACGAAAAACTGTTTTTT
CASSVDPGGNEKLFF
>15|TRBV6-1|.|.|TRBJ1-5
TGTGCCAGCAGTGATAGACAGCTCTCAAATCAGCCCCAGCATTTT
CASSDRQLSNQPQHF
>19|TRBV4-1|.|.|TRBJ2-1
TGCGCCAGCAGCCAAGGTTTTCTTGGACTCCTTAGCTCCTACAATGAGCAGTTCTTC
CASSQGFLGLLSSYNEQFF
>15|TRBV7-3|TRBD1|.|TRBJ2-2
TGTGCCAGCAGTCCCCCGGGACAGATAACCGGGGAGCTGTTTTTT
CASSPPGQITGELFF
>12|TRBV11-2|.|.|TRBJ2-3
TGTGCCAGCAGGGAGGACAGCAAGGTTCCGTATTTT
CASREDSKVPYF
>15|TRBV5-6|.|once|TRBJ2-1
TGTGCCAGCAGCTCCGACAGGCTTAGCCGCAATGAGCAGTTCTTC
CASSSDRLSRNEQFF
>15|TRBV5-1|.|.|TRBJ2-1
TGCGCCAGCAGCTTCGGGGACGGACCCGGCGATGAGCAGTTCTTC
CASSFGDGPGDEQFF
>15|TRBV27|.|.|TRBJ2-1
TGTGCCAGCAGTTTTACTCCAAGCTCTTACAATGAGCAGTTCTTC
CASSFTPSSYNEQFF
>11|TRBV20-1|.|.|TRBJ1-1
TGCAGGGGGTTGGGGGACACTGAAGCTTTCTTT
CRGLGDTEAFF
>14|TRBV5-1|TRBD1|.|TRBJ1-4
TGCGCCAGCAGCGGACAGGGTGTGGAGGAAAAACTGTTTTTT
CASSGQGVEEKLFF
>15|TRBV6-1|.|.|TRBJ1-2
TGTGCCAGCAGTGAAGCGCAAGGCGGGAACTATGGCTACACCTTC
CASSEAQGGNYGYTF